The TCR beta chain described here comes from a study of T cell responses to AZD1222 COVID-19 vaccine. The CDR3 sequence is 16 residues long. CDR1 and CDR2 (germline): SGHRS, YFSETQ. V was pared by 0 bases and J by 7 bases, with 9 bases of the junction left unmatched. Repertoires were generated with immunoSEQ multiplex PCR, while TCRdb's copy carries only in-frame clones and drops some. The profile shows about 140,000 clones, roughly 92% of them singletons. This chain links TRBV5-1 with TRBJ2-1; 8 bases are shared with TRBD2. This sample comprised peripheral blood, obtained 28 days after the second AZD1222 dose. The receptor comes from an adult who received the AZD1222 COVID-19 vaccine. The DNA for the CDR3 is TGCGCCAGCAGCTTGGCACCAGCGGGGGCTAATAATGAGCAGTTCTTC. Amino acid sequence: CASSLAPAGANNEQFF.